This T cell receptor beta chain was recorded in a study of T cell repertoires in aging, cancer and after chemotherapy. Germline-derived CDR1 and CDR2 are DFQATT and SNEGSKA (reference sequence). Trimming cost V 3 bases and J 5 bases; bases outside gene matches: 10. The CDR3 has 15 residues. Peripheral blood genomic DNA, not sorted cells or RNA, was the template. A mixed TRB-A/B primer pool amplified rearranged TRB by multiplex touch-down PCR. TCRdb redid the calling of the multiplex PCR reads with MiXCR, one entry per CDR3 protein. The repertoire includes some 10,000 distinct CDR3 sequences, 40% to 45% of them detected once, and roughly 1.5% sits in the top ten.

The sample was blood. The source is a human donor in good health. V usage is TRBV20-1 and J usage is TRBJ1-5; 7 bases agree with TRBD1. The CDR3 DNA reads TGCAGTGCTAGCGTGACAGGGTTTAGGGATCAGCCCCAGCATTTT. Translating it yields CSASVTGFRDQPQHF.